This entry lists 12 T cell receptor beta chains sequenced from one sample in a study of cytomegalovirus exposure and HLA in healthy donors. Both 60 Vbeta primers and 13 Jbeta primers went into the PCR. Measured with immunoSEQ multiplex PCR; TCRdb has only the in-frame clones, and not every one. This sample has over 150,000 clones; roughly 80% occur once, and the top ten carry about 12%. Sequenced: PBMCs. These receptors originate from a woman aged 50 to 65 in good health and CMV-seropositive.

The V and J genes are TRBV5-5 and TRBJ2-3; no definite D call. The CDR3 totals 13 residues. Germline-derived CDR1 and CDR2 are SGHKS and YYEKEE (reference sequence). The V end lost 1 base, the J end lost 0 bases, and 3 bases lay between the germline ends. In nucleotides, the CDR3 is TGTGCCAGCAGCTTGCTGAGCACAGATACGCAGTATTTT. Translated: CASSLLSTDTQYF.

The V and J genes are TRBV7-2 and TRBJ1-5; 7 bases agree with TRBD1. This CDR3 has 15 residues. V shed 5 bases, J shed 5 bases, and the junction held 9 bases outside the gene matches. CDR1 and CDR2 from the germline V gene are SGHTA and FQGNSA. The CDR3 DNA sequence: TGTGCCAGCAGCCCCGGACAGGCGGAATATCAGCCCCAGCATTTT. The encoded protein is CASSPGQAEYQPQHF.

The chain couples TRBV15 to TRBJ2-5; no definite D call. The germline V and J ends were trimmed by 4 bases and 5 bases, with 8 bases remaining between them. Per germline, CDR1 LNHNV and CDR2 YYDKDF (reference sequence). The CDR3 contains 12 residues. The CDR3 nucleotides are TGTGCCACCAGCATTGCGCGGGAGACCCAGTACTTC. Translating it yields CATSIARETQYF.

This clone showed up just a few times. Here the CDR3 reads CASSIGREYGYTF. The CDR3 DNA reads TGTGCCAGTAGTATCGGCAGGGAATATGGCTACACCTTC. The chain joins TRBV19 to TRBJ1-2, with a possible D match to TRBD1 (5 bases). CDR1 is LNHDA and CDR2 is SQIVND in the germline V gene (reference sequence). The V gene lost 3 bases and the J gene lost 5 bases, with 10 bases spanning the gap. The CDR3 has 13 residues.

In regard to this clone: Compared with germline, one end of the junction differs, possibly owing to a read error. J is TRBJ1-1 and V is TRBV15; perhaps TRBD1 as D (6 bases). This CDR3 has 13 amino acids. Germline V CDR1 and CDR2: LNHNV, YYDKDF (reference sequence). CDR3 DNA: TGTGCCACCAGCGGAGACAGGTACACTGAAGCTTTCTTT. It yields the protein CATSGDRYTEAFF.

The V call is TRBV7-9, the J call TRBJ2-5; no reliable D call. V shed 2 bases and J shed 1 base, with 8 bases lying between them. Germline values: CDR1 SEHNR, CDR2 FQNEAQ (reference sequence). The CDR3 spans 14 residues. The CDR3 loop is CASSLYTVQETQYF. The CDR3 DNA reads TGTGCCAGCAGCTTATATACAGTCCAAGAGACCCAGTACTTC.

For this clone: A junction boundary mismatches the germline segment, possibly from a read error. J is TRBJ1-2 and V is TRBV7-3, with D possibly matching TRBD1 (5 bases). In germline, CDR1 is SGHTA, CDR2 FQGTGA. This CDR3 has 13 amino acids. The DNA of the CDR3 is TGTGCCAGCAGCTTATACGTCAGGGAGGCGGCCATCTTC. The encoded protein is CASSLYVREAAIF.

This clone appeared a few times. The chain combines TRBV7-7 with TRBJ2-2; D may be TRBD1 (6 bases). Trimming took off 2 bases at V and 5 bases at J, with 15 bases between the two ends. This CDR3 contains 16 residues. Germline-derived CDR1 and CDR2 are SSHAT and FNYEAQ (reference sequence). In DNA, the CDR3 is TGTGCCAGCAGCTTAATGGCAGGGGAAGAAACCGGGGAGCTGTTTTTT. Protein sequence: CASSLMAGEETGELFF.

The CDR3 DNA sequence: TGTGCCAGCAGCCTTAGGGAGGTTTGGGGCTCCTACAATGAGCAGTTCTTC. This translates into CASSLREVWGSYNEQFF. This chain uses TRBV14 with TRBJ2-1; D is perhaps TRBD2 (6 bases). The CDR3 sequence is 17 residues long. With 4 bases removed from V and 0 bases from J, the gap between germline ends came to 16 bases. Germline CDR1 is SGHDN and CDR2 is FVKESK. Supplemented by reference TRBV14 and TRBJ2-1, the full variable domain reads EAGVTQFPSHSVIEKGQTVTLRCDPISGHDNLYWYRRVMGKEIKFLLHFVKESKQDESGMPNNRFLAERTGGTYSTLKVQPAELEDSGVYFCASSLREVWGSYNEQFFGPGTRLTVL.

The rearrangement links TRBV27 to TRBJ2-1; 9 bases match TRBD2. The CDR3 contains 15 residues. CDR1 is MNHEY, CDR2 SMNVEV, per germline (reference sequence). After removal of 3 bases from V and 9 bases from J, the junction contained 9 bases not matched to a gene. CDR3 sequence: CASSLVGRGGSEQFF. CDR3 DNA sequence: TGTGCCAGCAGTTTGGTGGGGCGGGGGGGCAGTGAGCAGTTCTTC.

CDR3 nucleotides: TGTGCCAGCAGTGAAGGGGCGCCTAACACCGGGGAGCTGTTTTTT. Its translation is CASSEGAPNTGELFF. The rearrangement links TRBV6-4 to TRBJ2-2, with D possibly TRBD1 on 5 matching bases. This CDR3 comprises 15 residues. The germline V gene encodes CDR1 MRHNA and CDR2 SNTAGT. Trimming took 3 bases from V and 2 from J, leaving 10 bases between them.

J is TRBJ2-7 and V is TRBV11-2; D unclear. With 5 bases removed from V and 3 bases from J, the gap between germline ends came to 8 bases. CDR3 length equals 12 residues. Germline V gene data show CDR1 as SGHAT and CDR2 as FQNNGV. The CDR3: CASSTVSYEQYF. The CDR3 DNA reads as TGTGCCAGCAGCACAGTGAGCTACGAGCAGTACTTC.